A few counts support the clone carrying this TCR beta chain. Antigen unknown. The data stem from a study of molecular identifiers for immune sequencing clone quantification. Study conclusions and caveats: The study found clones above 20 RNA copies held over 99% of effector molecules and under 1% in naive cells.

Germline V gene sequence: CDR1 MNHEY, CDR2 SVGEGT. Trimming cost V 6 bases and J 8 bases, with 16 bases left between them. The CDR3 has 14 residues. Bulk TCR library preparation followed previously described methods with listed TCR primers. In TCRdb, the PCR reads were re-called with MiXCR into one record per CDR3 protein. The data show around 480,000 distinct CDR3 sequences, around 23% seen once. Using 10%, 30% or 50% RNA, naive CD8 libraries were derived from around 20,000 to 1,000,000 sorted cells. This receptor was identified in a human donor in good health. Some libraries in this study had Jurkat cell RNA spiked in. Source material: naive CD8+ T cells from blood, with Jurkat cell RNA spiked in. Subset noted: FACS-sorted CD8+CD4-CCR7+CD45RA+ naive T cells. This chain connects TRBV6-2 or TRBV6-3 to TRBJ1-4; D is undetermined. CDR3 DNA sequence: TGTGCCAGCAGGCTACCATCGTCCAACGAAAAACTGTTTTTT. Translated, it gives CASRLPSSNEKLFF.